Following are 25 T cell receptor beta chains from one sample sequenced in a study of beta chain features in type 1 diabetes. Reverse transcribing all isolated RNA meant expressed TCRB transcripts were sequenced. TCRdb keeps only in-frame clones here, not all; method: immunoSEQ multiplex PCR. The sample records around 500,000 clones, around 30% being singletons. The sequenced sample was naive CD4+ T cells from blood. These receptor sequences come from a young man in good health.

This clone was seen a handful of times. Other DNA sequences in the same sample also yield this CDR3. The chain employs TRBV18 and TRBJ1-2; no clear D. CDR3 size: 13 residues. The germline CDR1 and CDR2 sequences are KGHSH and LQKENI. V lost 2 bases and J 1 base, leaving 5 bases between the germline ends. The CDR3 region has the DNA TGTGCCAGCTCACCAGGTGTTAACTATGGCTACACCTTC. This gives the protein CASSPGVNYGYTF.

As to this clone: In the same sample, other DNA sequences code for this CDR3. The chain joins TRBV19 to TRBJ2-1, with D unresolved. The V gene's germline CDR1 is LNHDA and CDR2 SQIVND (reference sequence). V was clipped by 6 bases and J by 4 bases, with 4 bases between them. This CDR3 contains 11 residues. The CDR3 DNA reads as TGTGCCAGTAGGGGATACAATGAGCAGTTCTTC. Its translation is CASRGYNEQFF.

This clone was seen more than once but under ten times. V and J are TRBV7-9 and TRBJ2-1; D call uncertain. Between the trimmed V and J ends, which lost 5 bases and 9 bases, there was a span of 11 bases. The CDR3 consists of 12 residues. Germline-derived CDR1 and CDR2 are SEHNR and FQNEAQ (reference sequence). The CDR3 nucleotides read TGTGCCAGCAGCCCCCAACTGGCTGAGCAGTTCTTC. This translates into CASSPQLAEQFF.

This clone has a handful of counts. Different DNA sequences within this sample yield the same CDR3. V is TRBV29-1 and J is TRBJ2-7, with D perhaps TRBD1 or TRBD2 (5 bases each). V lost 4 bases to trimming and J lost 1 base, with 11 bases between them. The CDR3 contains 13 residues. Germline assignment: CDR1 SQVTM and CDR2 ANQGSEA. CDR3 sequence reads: CSVGGTASYEQYF. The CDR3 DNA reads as TGCAGCGTTGGGGGGACGGCATCCTACGAGCAGTACTTC.

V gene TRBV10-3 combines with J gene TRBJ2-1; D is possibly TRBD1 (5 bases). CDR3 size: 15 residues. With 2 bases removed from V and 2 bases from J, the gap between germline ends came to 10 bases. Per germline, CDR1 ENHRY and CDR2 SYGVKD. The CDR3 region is CAISEGAGAYNEQFF. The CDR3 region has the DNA TGTGCCATCAGTGAGGGGGCAGGCGCCTACAATGAGCAGTTCTTC.

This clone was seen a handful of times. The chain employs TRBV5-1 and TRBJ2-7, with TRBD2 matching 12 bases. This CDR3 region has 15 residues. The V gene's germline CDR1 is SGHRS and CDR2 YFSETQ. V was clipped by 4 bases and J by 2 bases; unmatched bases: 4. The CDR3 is CASSIGLAGTYEQYF. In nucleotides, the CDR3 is TGCGCCAGCAGCATCGGACTAGCGGGAACCTACGAGCAGTACTTC.

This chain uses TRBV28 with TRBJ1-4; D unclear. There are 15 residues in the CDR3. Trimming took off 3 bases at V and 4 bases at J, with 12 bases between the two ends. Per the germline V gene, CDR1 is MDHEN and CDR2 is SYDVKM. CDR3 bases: TGTGCCAGCAGTTTGAGGAGACTGAGTAATGAAAAACTGTTTTTT. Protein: CASSLRRLSNEKLFF.

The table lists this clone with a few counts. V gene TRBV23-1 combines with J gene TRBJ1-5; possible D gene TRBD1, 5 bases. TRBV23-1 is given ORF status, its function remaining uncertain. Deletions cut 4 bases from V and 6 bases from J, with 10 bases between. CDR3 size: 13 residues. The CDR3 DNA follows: TGCGCCAGCAGTCGGTATGGGGGTCAGCCCCAGCATTTT. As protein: CASSRYGGQPQHF.

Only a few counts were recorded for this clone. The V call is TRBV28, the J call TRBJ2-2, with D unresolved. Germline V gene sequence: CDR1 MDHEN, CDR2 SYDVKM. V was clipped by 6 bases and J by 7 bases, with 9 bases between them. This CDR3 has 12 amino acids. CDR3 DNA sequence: TGTGCCAGCAGGTCGGGTGTCGGGGAGCTGTTTTTT. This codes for CASRSGVGELFF.

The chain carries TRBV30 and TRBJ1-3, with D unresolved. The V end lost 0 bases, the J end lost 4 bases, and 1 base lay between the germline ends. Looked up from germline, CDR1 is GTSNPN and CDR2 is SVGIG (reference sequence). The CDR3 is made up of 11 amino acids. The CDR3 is CAWSVGNTIYF. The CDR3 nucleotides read TGTGCCTGGAGTGTAGGAAACACCATATATTTT.

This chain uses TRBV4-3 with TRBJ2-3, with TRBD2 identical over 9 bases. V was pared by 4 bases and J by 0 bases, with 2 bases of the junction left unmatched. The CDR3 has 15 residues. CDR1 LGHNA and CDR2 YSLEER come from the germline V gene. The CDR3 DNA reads TGCGCCAGCAGCCCGACTAGCGGTAGCACAGATACGCAGTATTTT. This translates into CASSPTSGSTDTQYF.

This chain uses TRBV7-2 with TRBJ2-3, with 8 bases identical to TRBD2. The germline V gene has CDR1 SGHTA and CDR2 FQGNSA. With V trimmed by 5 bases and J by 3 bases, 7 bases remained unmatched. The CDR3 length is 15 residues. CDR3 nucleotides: TGTGCCAGCAGCCGAACAGCGGGAGCAACAGATACGCAGTATTTT. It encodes CASSRTAGATDTQYF.

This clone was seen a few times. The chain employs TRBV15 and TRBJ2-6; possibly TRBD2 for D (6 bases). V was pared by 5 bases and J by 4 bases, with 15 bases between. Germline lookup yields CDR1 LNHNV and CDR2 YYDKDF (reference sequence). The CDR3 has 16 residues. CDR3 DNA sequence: TGTGCCACCAGCTCAGGGACTCCGCTGGGGGCCAACGTCCTGACTTTC. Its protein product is CATSSGTPLGANVLTF.

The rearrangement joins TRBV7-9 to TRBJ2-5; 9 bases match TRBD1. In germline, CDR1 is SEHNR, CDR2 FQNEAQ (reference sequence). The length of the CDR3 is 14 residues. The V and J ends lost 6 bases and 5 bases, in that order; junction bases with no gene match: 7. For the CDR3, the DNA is TGTGCCAGCAGTTCTGGGACAGGGTCGGAGACCCAGTACTTC. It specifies CASSSGTGSETQYF.

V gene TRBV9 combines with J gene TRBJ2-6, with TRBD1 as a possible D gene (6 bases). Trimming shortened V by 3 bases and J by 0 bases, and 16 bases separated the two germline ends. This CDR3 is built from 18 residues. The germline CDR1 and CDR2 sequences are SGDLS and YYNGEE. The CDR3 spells CASSARGHLSSGANVLTF. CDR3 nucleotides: TGTGCCAGCAGCGCCCGGGGACATCTGAGCTCTGGGGCCAACGTCCTGACTTTC.

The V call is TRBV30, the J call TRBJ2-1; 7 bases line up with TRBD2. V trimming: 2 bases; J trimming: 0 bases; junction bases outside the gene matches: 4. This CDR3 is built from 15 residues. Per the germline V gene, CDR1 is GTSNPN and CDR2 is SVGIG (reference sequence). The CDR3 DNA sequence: TGTGCCTGGAGTCGGCGGGGGAGCTCCTACAATGAGCAGTTCTTC. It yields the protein CAWSRRGSSYNEQFF. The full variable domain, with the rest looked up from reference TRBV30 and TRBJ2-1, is SQTIHQWPATLVQPVGSPLSLECTVEGTSNPNLYWYRQAAGRGLQLLFYSVGIGQISSEVPQNLSASRPQDRQFILSSKKLLLSDSGFYLCAWSRRGSSYNEQFFGPGTRLTVL.

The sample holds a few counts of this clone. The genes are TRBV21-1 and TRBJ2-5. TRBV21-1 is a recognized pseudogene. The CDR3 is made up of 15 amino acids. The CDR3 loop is CASSKAAPVQETQYF. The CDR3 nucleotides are TGTGCCAGCAGCAAAGCGGCGCCAGTCCAAGAGACCCAGTACTTC.

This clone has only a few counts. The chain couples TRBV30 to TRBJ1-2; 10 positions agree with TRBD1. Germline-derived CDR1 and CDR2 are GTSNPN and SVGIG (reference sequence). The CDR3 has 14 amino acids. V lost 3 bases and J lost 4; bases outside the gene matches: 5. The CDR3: CAWSPTGGSYGYTF. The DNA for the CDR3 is TGTGCCTGGAGCCCGACAGGGGGCTCCTATGGCTACACCTTC.

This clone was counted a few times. The CDR3 nucleotides read TGTGCCAGTAGTAGCCCGGTGGGCCCCTACGAGCAGTACTTC. Amino acid sequence: CASSSPVGPYEQYF. The chain uses TRBV19 and TRBJ2-7; D uncertain. The CDR3 runs 14 residues. Germline V gene sequence: CDR1 LNHDA, CDR2 SQIVND (reference sequence). V was shortened by 4 bases and J by 2 bases, with 12 bases between the two germline ends. Drawing the rest from reference TRBV19 and TRBJ2-7, the complete variable domain is DGGITQSPKYLFRKEGQNVTLSCEQNLNHDAMYWYRQDPGQGLRLIYYSQIVNDFQKGDIAEGYSVSREKKESFPLTVTSAQKNPTAFYLCASSSPVGPYEQYFGPGTRLTVT.

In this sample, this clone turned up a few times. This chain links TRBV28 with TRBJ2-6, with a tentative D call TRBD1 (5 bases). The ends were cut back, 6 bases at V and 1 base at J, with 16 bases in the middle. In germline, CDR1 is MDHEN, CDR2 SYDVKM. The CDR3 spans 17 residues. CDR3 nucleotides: TGTGCCAGCAGCCCGCCGCAGGGTGGGTCTGGGGCCAACGTCCTGACTTTC. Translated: CASSPPQGGSGANVLTF.

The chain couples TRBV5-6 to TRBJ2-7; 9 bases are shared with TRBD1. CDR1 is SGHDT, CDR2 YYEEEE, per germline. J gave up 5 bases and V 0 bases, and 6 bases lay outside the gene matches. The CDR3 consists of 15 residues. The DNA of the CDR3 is TGTGCCAGCAGCTTGGAAGGGACAGGGCTCCACGAGCAGTACTTC. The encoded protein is CASSLEGTGLHEQYF.

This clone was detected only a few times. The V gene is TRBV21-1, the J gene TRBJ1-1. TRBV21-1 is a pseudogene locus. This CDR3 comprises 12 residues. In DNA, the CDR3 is TGTGCCAGCAAAAAAGGGTGGCCTGAAGCTTTCTTT. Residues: CASKKGWPEAFF.

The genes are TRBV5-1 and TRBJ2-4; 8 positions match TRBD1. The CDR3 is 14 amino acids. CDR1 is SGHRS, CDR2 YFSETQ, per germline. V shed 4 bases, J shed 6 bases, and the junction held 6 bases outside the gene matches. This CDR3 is CASSPDREGNIQYF. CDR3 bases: TGCGCCAGCAGCCCGGACAGGGAAGGAAACATTCAGTACTTC.

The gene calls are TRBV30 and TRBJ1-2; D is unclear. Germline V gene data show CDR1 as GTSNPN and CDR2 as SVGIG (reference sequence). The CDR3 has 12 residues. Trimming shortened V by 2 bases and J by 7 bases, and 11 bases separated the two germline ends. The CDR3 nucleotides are TGTGCCTGGAGTATACAGAATGGTGGCTACACCTTC. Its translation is CAWSIQNGGYTF.

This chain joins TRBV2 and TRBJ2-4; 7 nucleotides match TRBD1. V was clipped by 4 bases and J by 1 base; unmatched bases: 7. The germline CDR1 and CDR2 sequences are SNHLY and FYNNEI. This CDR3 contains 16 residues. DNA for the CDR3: TGTGCCAGCAGTGCCGATGCACAGGGGGCCAAAAACATTCAGTACTTC. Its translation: CASSADAQGAKNIQYF.